The 7 T cell receptor beta chains below all came from one sample that was sequenced in a study of tissue T cells after allogeneic stem cell transplantation. The repertoire was sequenced with immunoSEQ multiplex PCR; TCRdb's copy has only in-frame clones and lacks some. The sample includes roughly 9,500 clones, roughly 45% seen only once; the top ten take about 7.7%. Noted time point: mouse harvest day 7 after allogeneic transplant. Tail vein injection delivered 10^7 T-cell-depleted bone marrow cells and 10^6 splenic CD5+ T cells. Sequencing input: gut tissue. The origin of the receptors is a female BALB/c mouse given C57BL/6 T cells with graft-versus-host disease after an allogeneic hematopoietic cell transplant.

Note on this clone: Genes and germline come from the mouse. The read halts 1 residue ahead of the CDR3 end, with the missing end drawn from the germline J gene. The chain combines TRBV2 with TRBJ2-3; TRBD1 is a possible D gene (5 bases). Looked up from germline, CDR1 is LGHNA and CDR2 is YSYQKL. This CDR3 region has 12 residues. The V and J ends lost 2 bases and 6 bases respectively, with 6 bases between them. The CDR3 DNA, read in part, is TGTGCCAGCAGCCAACAGGGTGAAACGCTGTAT. Residues: CASSQQGETLY. The CDR3 in its entirety is CASSQQGETLYF.

Concerning this clone: Gene names are mouse gene names. The CDR3 extends 1 residue past the end of the read, so its final part is completed from the germline J gene. Different DNA sequences within this sample yield the same CDR3. The chain employs TRBV13-3 and TRBJ1-2, with D maybe TRBD1 (6 bases). This CDR3 has 14 amino acids. V lost 2 bases, J lost 2 bases, and 10 bases lay in between. Germline assignment: CDR1 NNHDY and CDR2 SYVADS. CDR3 bases read: TGTGCCAGCAGTGACAGGGGTCGGAACTCCGACTACACC. This gives the protein CASSDRGRNSDYT. The full CDR3 is CASSDRGRNSDYTF.

As regards this clone: Gene names and germline refer to mouse. The sequenced fragment ends 1 residue before the CDR3 boundary, so the rest is inferred from the germline J gene. The genes are TRBV1 and TRBJ1-3, with 8 bases that match TRBD1. Trimming took 3 bases from V and 5 from J; bases not matched to a gene: 3. CDR1 is NSQYPW and CDR2 is LRSPGD in the germline V gene (reference sequence). This CDR3 has 14 amino acids. The CDR3 loop reads CTCSAAGGRNTLYF. The DNA read from the CDR3 is TGCACCTGCAGTGCCGCAGGGGGCAGAAATACGCTCTAT.

As concerns this clone: Here the gene names and germline are mouse. The observed sequence ends 1 residue before the CDR3 terminus, with the missing tail filled in from the germline J gene. The rearrangement joins TRBV12-1 to TRBJ2-5, with a weak D call TRBD1 (6 bases). This CDR3 is built from 14 residues. The germline V gene encodes CDR1 SGHSN and CDR2 HYEKVE. V lost 0 bases, J lost 4 bases, and 10 bases lay in between. The sequenced part of the CDR3 DNA is TGTGCCAGCTCTCTCCCGAACAGGGAAGACACCCAGTAC. It encodes CASSLPNREDTQY. The whole CDR3 protein reads CASSLPNREDTQYF. The whole variable domain, remainder taken from reference TRBV12-1 and TRBJ2-5, is DSGVVQSPRHIIKEKGGRSVLTCIPISGHSNVVWYQQTLGKELKFLIQHYEKVERDKGFLPSRFSVQQFDDYHSEMNMSALELEDSAMYFCASSLPNREDTQYFGPGTRLLVL.

For this clone: Mouse names are used for the genes. The read ends 1 residue shy of where the CDR3 ends; the end is completed using the germline J gene. The chain is built from TRBV3 and TRBJ2-1, with 8 positions matching TRBD2. Germline CDR1 and CDR2: SNHLY and FYNGKV (reference sequence). V gave up 4 bases and J gave up 6 bases; unmatched junction bases: 2. There are 13 residues in the CDR3. This CDR3 reads CASSSLGVAEQFF. The DNA read from the CDR3 is TGTGCCAGCAGCTCACTGGGGGTTGCTGAGCAGTTC.

About this clone itself: These gene names are mouse names. The read ends 1 residue shy of where the CDR3 ends; the end is completed using the germline J gene. The V gene is TRBV16, the J gene TRBJ1-5; D is ambiguous. CDR3 length: 13 amino acids. Between the trimmed V and J ends, which lost 1 base and 5 bases, there was a span of 6 bases. Germline CDR1 SGHSA, CDR2 FRNQAP. The chain's CDR3 is CASSLVGDQAPLF. The covered CDR3 bases are TGTGCAAGCAGCTTAGTGGGAGACCAGGCTCCGCTT.

About this clone: Gene names are mouse gene names. The read falls 1 residue short of the CDR3 end, and the missing part is taken from the germline J gene. This chain connects TRBV26 to TRBJ2-5, with 10 positions matching TRBD2. The CDR3 is 15 residues long. Trimming took 4 bases from V and 4 from J; bases not matched to a gene: 5. In germline, CDR1 is KGHPV, CDR2 FQNQEV (reference sequence). This chain's CDR3 is CASSPHWGGKDTQYF. The part of the CDR3 DNA that was read is TGTGCCAGCAGTCCGCACTGGGGGGGAAAAGACACCCAGTAC.